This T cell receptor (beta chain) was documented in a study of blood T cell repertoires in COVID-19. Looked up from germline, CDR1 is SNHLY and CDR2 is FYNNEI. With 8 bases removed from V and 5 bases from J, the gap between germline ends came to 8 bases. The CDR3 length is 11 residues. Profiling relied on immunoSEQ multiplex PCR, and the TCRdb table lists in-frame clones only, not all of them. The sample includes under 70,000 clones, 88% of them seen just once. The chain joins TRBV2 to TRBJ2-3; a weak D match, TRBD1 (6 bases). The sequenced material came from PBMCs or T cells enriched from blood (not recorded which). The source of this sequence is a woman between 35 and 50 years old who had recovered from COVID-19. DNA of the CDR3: TGTGCCAGCGGGGGCTTAGATACGCAGTATTTT. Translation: CASGGLDTQYF.